This is a list of T cell receptor beta chains from one sample in a study of post-analysis software for immune sequencing data. Each CDR3 protein is one row after TCRdb ran MiXCR on the PCR reads. In the table there are around 770,000 distinct CDR3 sequences, about 45% of which are singletons. Sequencing used blood. Source of these receptors: a girl aged 10 to 17 with multiple sclerosis. CDR3s include the opening cysteine and the closing phenylalanine or tryptophan. A D gene is named only where the DNA matches it firmly. Where a row states a size, it is once, few, many or the class of an expanded clone; other rows omit it.

abundance: -; v_gene: TRBV20-1; j_gene: TRBJ2-7; d_gene: TRBD2; CDR3aa: CSARTSGRRLGEQYF; CDR3nt: TGCAGTGCTCGGACTAGCGGGAGACGTCTGGGAGAGCAGTACTTC
abundance: -; v_gene: TRBV27; j_gene: TRBJ2-7; d_gene: TRBD2; CDR3aa: CASSLFPSLAGGPTISYEQYF; CDR3nt: TGTGCCAGCAGTTTATTCCCCTCACTAGCGGGAGGGCCTACTATCTCCTACGAGCAGTACTTC
abundance: -; v_gene: TRBV15; j_gene: TRBJ2-5; d_gene: TRBD1; CDR3aa: CATSQDRTSYVEQYF; CDR3nt: TGTGCCACCAGCCAGGACAGGACATCCTACGTGGAGCAGTACTTC
abundance: -; v_gene: TRBV7-9; j_gene: TRBJ1-2; d_gene: TRBD1; CDR3aa: CASSQQAGTGLYGNTF; CDR3nt: TGTGCCAGCAGTCAACAGGCCGGGACAGGCCTTTATGGCAACACCTTC
abundance: -; v_gene: TRBV10-3; j_gene: TRBJ1-2; d_gene: -; CDR3aa: CAISDEAGLYYGYTF; CDR3nt: TGTGCCATCAGTGACGAGGCAGGACTTTACTATGGCTACACCTTC
abundance: -; v_gene: TRBV29-1; j_gene: TRBJ2-3; d_gene: TRBD1; CDR3aa: CSVKGADTDTQYF; CDR3nt: TGCAGCGTGAAGGGGGCGGACACAGATACGCAGTATTTT
abundance: -; v_gene: TRBV4-1; j_gene: TRBJ1-2; d_gene: -; CDR3aa: CASSQEGGEEGYTF; CDR3nt: TGCGCCAGCAGCCAAGAGGGAGGAGAGGAGGGCTACACCTTC
abundance: -; v_gene: TRBV20-1; j_gene: TRBJ1-5; d_gene: -; CDR3aa: CSAREQGPQPQHF; CDR3nt: TGCAGTGCTAGAGAACAGGGTCCTCAGCCCCAGCATTTT
abundance: -; v_gene: TRBV15; j_gene: TRBJ1-5; d_gene: -; CDR3aa: CATSRGDQPQHF; CDR3nt: TGTGCCACCAGCAGAGGAGATCAGCCCCAGCATTTT
abundance: few; v_gene: TRBV6-1; j_gene: TRBJ1-2; d_gene: TRBD1; CDR3aa: CASSDTGEYGHTF; CDR3nt: TGTGCCAGCAGTGATACAGGGGAATATGGCCACACCTTC
abundance: -; v_gene: TRBV4-3; j_gene: TRBJ2-5; d_gene: TRBD2; CDR3aa: CTSSQSGDYKETQYF; CDR3nt: TGCACCAGCAGCCAATCGGGGGACTACAAAGAGACCCAGTACTTC
abundance: -; v_gene: TRBV7-8; j_gene: TRBJ2-1; d_gene: TRBD2; CDR3aa: CASGGSASYNEQFF; CDR3nt: TGTGCCAGCGGCGGGAGCGCCTCCTACAATGAGCAGTTCTTC
abundance: few; v_gene: TRBV6-2/TRBV6-3; j_gene: TRBJ1-5; d_gene: TRBD1; CDR3aa: CASSTGQWGIQPQHF; CDR3nt: TGTGCCAGCAGCACGGGACAGTGGGGTATTCAGCCCCAGCATTTT
abundance: -; v_gene: TRBV7-2; j_gene: TRBJ2-1; d_gene: -; CDR3aa: CASSLGQQGNEQFF; CDR3nt: TGTGCCAGCAGCTTAGGGCAGCAGGGCAATGAGCAGTTCTTC
abundance: few; v_gene: TRBV27; j_gene: TRBJ2-7; d_gene: -; CDR3aa: CASSLSSSGHEQYF; CDR3nt: TGTGCCAGCAGTTTATCGTCTTCGGGCCACGAGCAGTACTTC
abundance: few; v_gene: TRBV15; j_gene: TRBJ2-5; d_gene: TRBD1; CDR3aa: CATSRMDRAVEQYF; CDR3nt: TGTGCCACCAGCAGAATGGACAGGGCGGTGGAGCAGTACTTC
abundance: -; v_gene: TRBV15; j_gene: TRBJ1-2; d_gene: -; CDR3aa: CATSTDGGPTNYGYTF; CDR3nt: TGTGCCACCAGCACCGATGGAGGACCGACCAACTATGGCTACACCTTC
abundance: -; v_gene: TRBV11-1; j_gene: TRBJ2-5; d_gene: TRBD1; CDR3aa: CASSLDRGHQETQYF; CDR3nt: TGTGCCAGCAGCCTCGACAGGGGGCACCAAGAGACCCAGTACTTC
abundance: -; v_gene: TRBV5-1; j_gene: TRBJ2-7; d_gene: TRBD1; CDR3aa: CASSAGQGKGEQYF; CDR3nt: TGCGCCAGCAGCGCGGGACAGGGGAAGGGCGAGCAGTACTTC
abundance: -; v_gene: TRBV9; j_gene: TRBJ2-3; d_gene: -; CDR3aa: CASSEGTVSTDTQYF; CDR3nt: TGTGCCAGCAGCGAGGGGACCGTCTCCACAGATACGCAGTATTTT
abundance: -; v_gene: TRBV5-5; j_gene: TRBJ1-2; d_gene: TRBD1; CDR3aa: CASSSGQGAAYGYTF; CDR3nt: TGTGCCAGCAGCTCTGGACAGGGGGCGGCCTATGGCTACACCTTC
abundance: -; v_gene: TRBV12-3/TRBV12-4; j_gene: TRBJ1-5; d_gene: -; CDR3aa: CASSLGRLGNQPQHF; CDR3nt: TGTGCCAGCAGTTTAGGTCGGTTAGGTAATCAGCCCCAGCATTTT
abundance: -; v_gene: TRBV7-2; j_gene: TRBJ2-1; d_gene: TRBD2; CDR3aa: CASSSGLAGVPIIYNEQFF; CDR3nt: TGTGCCAGCAGCTCGGGACTAGCGGGGGTCCCGATTATTTACAATGAGCAGTTCTTC
abundance: many; v_gene: TRBV20-1; j_gene: TRBJ1-1; d_gene: TRBD1; CDR3aa: CSAIGQGDLEAFF; CDR3nt: TGCAGTGCTATAGGACAGGGAGATCTAGAAGCTTTCTTT
abundance: few; v_gene: TRBV20-1; j_gene: TRBJ2-3; d_gene: -; CDR3aa: CSATAHNTDTQYF; CDR3nt: TGCAGCGCTACTGCCCACAACACAGATACGCAGTATTTT
abundance: few; v_gene: TRBV20-1; j_gene: TRBJ2-1; d_gene: TRBD1; CDR3aa: CSAREVQGGSSNEQFF; CDR3nt: TGCAGTGCTAGAGAGGTACAGGGGGGTAGCTCCAATGAGCAGTTCTTC
abundance: -; v_gene: TRBV12-3/TRBV12-4; j_gene: TRBJ2-5; d_gene: TRBD2; CDR3aa: CASSLGTSGTETQYF; CDR3nt: TGTGCCAGCAGTTTAGGGACTAGCGGGACGGAGACCCAGTACTTC
abundance: once; v_gene: TRBV2; j_gene: TRBJ1-2; d_gene: -; CDR3aa: CASIGFNYGYTF; CDR3nt: TGTGCCAGCATCGGTTTTAACTATGGCTACACCTTC
abundance: few; v_gene: TRBV12-3/TRBV12-4; j_gene: TRBJ2-7; d_gene: -; CDR3aa: CASSFGDGGTYEQYF; CDR3nt: TGTGCCAGCAGTTTCGGGGACGGTGGGACCTACGAGCAGTACTTC
abundance: -; v_gene: TRBV7-9; j_gene: TRBJ2-7; d_gene: -; CDR3aa: CASSLEAYTYEQYF; CDR3nt: TGTGCCAGCAGCTTAGAGGCTTATACCTACGAGCAGTACTTC
abundance: -; v_gene: TRBV7-3; j_gene: TRBJ2-5; d_gene: -; CDR3aa: CASSPLSQETQYF; CDR3nt: TGTGCCAGCAGCCCGCTTTCGCAAGAGACCCAGTACTTC
abundance: few; v_gene: TRBV27; j_gene: TRBJ2-6; d_gene: TRBD2; CDR3aa: CASSSAGGTGANVLTF; CDR3nt: TGTGCCAGCAGCTCTGCGGGGGGGACTGGGGCCAACGTCCTGACTTTC
abundance: -; v_gene: TRBV11-2; j_gene: TRBJ2-7; d_gene: TRBD2; CDR3aa: CASSLAGTSGRLYEQYF; CDR3nt: TGTGCCAGCAGCTTAGCTGGGACTAGCGGGAGACTATACGAGCAGTACTTC
abundance: -; v_gene: TRBV29-1; j_gene: TRBJ2-5; d_gene: -; CDR3aa: CSVERRQVEETQYF; CDR3nt: TGCAGCGTTGAAAGAAGACAGGTCGAAGAGACCCAGTACTTC
abundance: -; v_gene: TRBV7-3; j_gene: TRBJ2-3; d_gene: TRBD2; CDR3aa: CASSLGLAGVDTQYF; CDR3nt: TGTGCCAGCAGCTTAGGACTAGCGGGAGTGGATACGCAGTATTTT
abundance: -; v_gene: TRBV7-9; j_gene: TRBJ2-5; d_gene: -; CDR3aa: CASSTDWPRGSETQYF; CDR3nt: TGTGCCAGCAGCACAGATTGGCCGAGGGGTTCTGAGACCCAGTACTTC
abundance: once; v_gene: TRBV9; j_gene: TRBJ2-5; d_gene: TRBD2; CDR3aa: CASSDRTSGYNEQYF; CDR3nt: TGTGCCAGCAGCGATCGGACTAGCGGATACAATGAGCAGTACTTC
abundance: -; v_gene: TRBV15; j_gene: TRBJ2-5; d_gene: TRBD2; CDR3aa: CATSRDMGLAELVETQYF; CDR3nt: TGTGCCACCAGCAGAGATATGGGCCTAGCGGAGCTTGTAGAGACCCAGTACTTC
abundance: few; v_gene: TRBV11-2; j_gene: TRBJ2-6; d_gene: -; CDR3aa: CASSTGQGTGANVLTF; CDR3nt: TGTGCCAGCAGCACTGGGCAGGGGACTGGGGCCAACGTCCTGACTTTC
abundance: -; v_gene: TRBV7-9; j_gene: TRBJ1-4; d_gene: -; CDR3aa: CASTRGVDHEKLFF; CDR3nt: TGTGCCAGCACCAGGGGCGTGGATCATGAAAAACTGTTTTTT
abundance: few; v_gene: TRBV29-1; j_gene: TRBJ2-1; d_gene: -; CDR3aa: CSARRAYNEQFF; CDR3nt: TGCAGCGCCCGGCGGGCCTACAATGAGCAGTTCTTC
abundance: few; v_gene: TRBV6-5; j_gene: TRBJ2-2; d_gene: TRBD2; CDR3aa: CASSSRGTSLYGELFF; CDR3nt: TGTGCCAGCAGCAGTAGAGGGACTAGCTTGTATGGGGAGCTGTTTTTT
abundance: -; v_gene: TRBV6-1; j_gene: TRBJ2-5; d_gene: -; CDR3aa: CASTERLLLGETQYF; CDR3nt: TGTGCCAGCACCGAAAGACTTCTCCTTGGGGAGACCCAGTACTTC
abundance: many; v_gene: TRBV12-3/TRBV12-4; j_gene: TRBJ2-7; d_gene: -; CDR3aa: CASSSQVIYEQYF; CDR3nt: TGTGCCAGCAGCTCCCAGGTAATCTACGAGCAGTACTTC
abundance: -; v_gene: TRBV15; j_gene: TRBJ2-7; d_gene: -; CDR3aa: CATSRGGSDRDYEQYF; CDR3nt: TGTGCCACCAGCAGAGGGGGGTCGGACAGAGACTACGAGCAGTACTTC
abundance: -; v_gene: TRBV5-1; j_gene: TRBJ2-1; d_gene: -; CDR3aa: CASSLLQVDNEQFF; CDR3nt: TGCGCCAGCAGCTTACTACAGGTTGACAATGAGCAGTTCTTC
abundance: -; v_gene: TRBV18; j_gene: TRBJ2-5; d_gene: TRBD1; CDR3aa: CASSRTGKETQYF; CDR3nt: TGTGCCAGCTCGCGGACAGGGAAGGAGACCCAGTACTTC
abundance: -; v_gene: TRBV6-2/TRBV6-3; j_gene: TRBJ2-5; d_gene: -; CDR3aa: CASREDRDYQETQYF; CDR3nt: TGTGCCAGCAGGGAGGACCGGGACTACCAAGAGACCCAGTACTTC
abundance: -; v_gene: TRBV18; j_gene: TRBJ2-4; d_gene: TRBD2; CDR3aa: CASPPGGAQDIQYF; CDR3nt: TGTGCCAGCCCACCGGGGGGGGCGCAGGACATTCAGTACTTC
abundance: -; v_gene: TRBV7-8; j_gene: TRBJ2-1; d_gene: TRBD2; CDR3aa: CASSFSSGRLNEQFF; CDR3nt: TGTGCCAGCAGCTTCTCTAGCGGGAGACTTAATGAGCAGTTCTTC
abundance: few; v_gene: TRBV11-2; j_gene: TRBJ2-1; d_gene: -; CDR3aa: CASRGGSRQFF; CDR3nt: TGTGCCAGCAGAGGGGGGTCGAGGCAGTTCTTC
abundance: few; v_gene: TRBV7-8; j_gene: TRBJ2-7; d_gene: TRBD1; CDR3aa: CASSFLRTGLDEQYF; CDR3nt: TGTGCCAGCAGCTTCCTCCGGACAGGGCTAGACGAGCAGTACTTC
abundance: -; v_gene: TRBV2; j_gene: TRBJ2-1; d_gene: TRBD2; CDR3aa: CASWGLAVNEQFF; CDR3nt: TGTGCCAGCTGGGGACTAGCGGTCAATGAGCAGTTCTTC
abundance: -; v_gene: TRBV20-1; j_gene: TRBJ2-5; d_gene: TRBD1; CDR3aa: CSARDWDRGGETQYF; CDR3nt: TGCAGTGCTAGAGATTGGGACAGGGGCGGGGAGACCCAGTACTTC
abundance: -; v_gene: TRBV13; j_gene: TRBJ2-6; d_gene: -; CDR3aa: CASSLTESGANVLTF; CDR3nt: TGTGCCAGCAGCTTAACGGAATCTGGGGCCAACGTCCTGACTTTC
abundance: many; v_gene: TRBV24-1; j_gene: TRBJ2-1; d_gene: -; CDR3aa: CATSDLEPGNEQFF; CDR3nt: TGTGCCACCAGTGATTTAGAACCCGGCAATGAGCAGTTCTTC
abundance: -; v_gene: TRBV28; j_gene: TRBJ2-5; d_gene: TRBD1; CDR3aa: CASSPGTGGRQYF; CDR3nt: TGTGCCAGCAGTCCCGGGACAGGGGGACGGCAGTACTTC
abundance: -; v_gene: TRBV6-5; j_gene: TRBJ2-5; d_gene: -; CDR3aa: CASAPTEGQETQYF; CDR3nt: TGTGCCAGCGCTCCAACCGAGGGGCAAGAGACCCAGTACTTC
abundance: few; v_gene: TRBV29-1; j_gene: TRBJ2-1; d_gene: TRBD2; CDR3aa: CSVEDTSGRAPEQFF; CDR3nt: TGCAGCGTTGAAGATACTAGCGGGAGGGCCCCTGAGCAGTTCTTC
abundance: -; v_gene: TRBV7-2; j_gene: TRBJ1-4; d_gene: -; CDR3aa: CASSLAGGVREKLFF; CDR3nt: TGTGCCAGCAGCTTAGCAGGGGGAGTGAGGGAAAAACTGTTTTTT